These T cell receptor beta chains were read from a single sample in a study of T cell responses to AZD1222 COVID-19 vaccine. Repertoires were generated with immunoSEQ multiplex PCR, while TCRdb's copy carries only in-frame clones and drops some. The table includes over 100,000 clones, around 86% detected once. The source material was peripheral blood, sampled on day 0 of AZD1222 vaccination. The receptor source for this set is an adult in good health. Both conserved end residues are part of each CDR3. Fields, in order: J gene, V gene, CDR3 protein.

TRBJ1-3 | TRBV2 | CASSRTGGAGNTIYF
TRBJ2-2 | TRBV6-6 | CASSIRQGLNTGELFF
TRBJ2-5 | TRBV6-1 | CASSREGSGRETQYF
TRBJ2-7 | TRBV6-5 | CASSPGAASYEQYF
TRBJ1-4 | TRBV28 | CASGGRNEKLFF
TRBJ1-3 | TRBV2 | CASSNLGTDISGNTIYF
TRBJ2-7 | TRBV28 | CASSPMFGEGSYEQYF
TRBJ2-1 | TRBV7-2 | CASSLSFPVVLFF
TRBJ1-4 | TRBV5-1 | CASSFSPGQGYEKLFF
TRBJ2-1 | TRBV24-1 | CATSGGASYNEQFF
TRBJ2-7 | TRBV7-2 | CASSPSGVGLYEQYF
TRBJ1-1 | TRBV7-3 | CASSLRGQPNTEAFF
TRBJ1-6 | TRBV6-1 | CASSESDQTYNSPLHF
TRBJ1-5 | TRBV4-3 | CASSRDKYSNQPQHF
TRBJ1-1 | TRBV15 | CATSRRLQPQVDTEAFF
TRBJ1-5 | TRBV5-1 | CASSAEGTGGNQPQHF
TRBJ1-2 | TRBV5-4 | CASSLDPDRYYGYTF
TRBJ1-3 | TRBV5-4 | CASSHRAKDYGNTIYF
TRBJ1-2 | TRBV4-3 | CASSPSAGDSGNYGYTF
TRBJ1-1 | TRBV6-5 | CASSFLYSGTEAFF
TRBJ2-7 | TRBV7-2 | CASRLRTSAEQYF
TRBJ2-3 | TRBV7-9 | CASSLYAGGRTDTQYF
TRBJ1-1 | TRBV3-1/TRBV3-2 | CASSLPTTEAFF
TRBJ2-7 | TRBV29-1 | CSGVGGSSYEQYF
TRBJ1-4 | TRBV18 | CASSPPKGEKLFF
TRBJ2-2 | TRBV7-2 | CASSLVGGTDTGELFF
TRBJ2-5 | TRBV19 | CASNGLSRGQETQYF
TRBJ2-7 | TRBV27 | CASSSRDRGPYEQYF